Following are 10 T cell receptor beta chains from one sample sequenced in a study of blood T cells in healthy people across ages. Then a second PCR, running about 6 to 12 cycles, was carried out with a sample-barcoded 5' primer and a J-beta primer mix. Each CDR3 protein is one row after TCRdb ran MiXCR on the 5' RACE reads. The sample contains around 500,000 distinct CDR3 sequences, 45% to 55% of which appear only once. Input material: blood. These receptors were obtained from a man older than 75 in good health.

Only one count was recorded for this clonotype. The chain links TRBV12-3 or TRBV12-4 to TRBJ2-1; 9 nucleotides match TRBD2. The closer fit of TRBJ2-7 to the DNA end suggests the J call may be wrong. This CDR3 is built from 16 residues. CDR3 protein: CASSLRGLAGINEQYF. The CDR3 nucleotides are TGTGCCAGCAGTTTAAGGGGCCTAGCGGGAATCAATGAGCAGTACTTC.

This clonotype came up once. The rearrangement uses TRBV3-1 and TRBJ2-3; a weak D match, TRBD2 (7 bases). The germline V gene has CDR1 LGHDT and CDR2 YNNKEL (reference sequence). Trimming pared 0 bases from V and 5 bases from J, leaving 9 bases between. The CDR3 length is 14 residues. Here the CDR3 reads CASSQDGGRDTQYF. The CDR3 DNA is TGTGCCAGCAGCCAAGACGGGGGGCGAGATACGCAGTATTTT.

This clonotype is a singleton in its sample. This sequence joins TRBV20-1 and TRBJ1-3, with a possible D match to TRBD1 (5 bases). This CDR3 spans 11 amino acids. CDR1 is DFQATT, CDR2 SNEGSKA, per germline (reference sequence). V was trimmed by 5 bases and J by 8 bases, leaving 10 bases between them. The CDR3: CSALEQDTIYF. The DNA of the CDR3 is TGCAGTGCTCTCGAACAGGACACCATATATTTT.

The chain recombines TRBV20-1 with TRBJ2-5; TRBD1 might be the D (6 bases). Trimming stripped 4 bases from V and 11 bases from J, with 20 bases between. The CDR3 is made up of 13 amino acids. Germline CDR1 is DFQATT and CDR2 is SNEGSKA (reference sequence). CDR3 region: CSAILQGRAEQYF. Here the CDR3 DNA reads TGCAGTGCTATCTTACAGGGTAGGGCTGAGCAGTACTTC.

This clonotype was seen only a few times. The rearrangement joins TRBV7-9 to TRBJ2-2; D gene ambiguous. Germline CDR1 reads SEHNR; CDR2 reads FQNEAQ (reference sequence). V lost 4 bases to trimming and J lost 6 bases, with 12 bases between them. CDR3 length equals 14 residues. CDR3 loop: CASSSATRSGELFF. CDR3 bases: TGTGCCAGCAGCTCAGCAACAAGGTCCGGGGAGCTGTTTTTT.

The chain is built from TRBV4-3 and TRBJ2-7; 7 nucleotides line up with TRBD2. There are 16 residues in the CDR3. V was pared by 0 bases and J by 0 bases, with 5 bases of the junction left unmatched. CDR1 is LGHNA and CDR2 is YSLEER in the germline V gene. CDR3 sequence: CASSQDTGGSSYEQYF. CDR3 coding DNA: TGCGCCAGCAGCCAAGATACCGGGGGGTCCTCCTACGAGCAGTACTTC.

The genes are TRBV7-3 and TRBJ1-2, with D tentatively TRBD1 (6 bases). Trimming took off 5 bases at V and 6 bases at J, with 13 bases between the two ends. In germline, CDR1 is SGHTA, CDR2 FQGTGA. The CDR3 covers 13 residues. The CDR3 region has the DNA TGTGCCAGCAGCCTACCGAACAGGGATGGCTACACCTTC. It yields the protein CASSLPNRDGYTF.

V usage is TRBV6-6 and J usage is TRBJ1-1; no definite D call. V was cut by 6 bases and J by 4 bases, with 24 bases left in between. This CDR3 contains 17 residues. Germline CDR1 and CDR2: MNHNY and SVGAGI (reference sequence). DNA of the CDR3: TGTGCCAGCAGCTCAACACGATCAGCCTCGGGGAGCACTGAAGCTTTCTTT. Translated, it gives CASSSTRSASGSTEAFF.

The J gene is TRBJ2-7, the V gene TRBV9; TRBD2 aligns across 14 bases. Trimming at V came to 1 base and at J to 6 bases, leaving 3 bases not matched to a gene. The germline CDR1 and CDR2 sequences are SGDLS and YYNGEE. There are 15 residues in the CDR3. The CDR3 here is CASSVSGLAGVEQYF. Here the CDR3 DNA reads TGTGCCAGCAGCGTATCGGGACTAGCGGGAGTCGAGCAGTACTTC.

The rearrangement joins TRBV28 to TRBJ1-6, with a tentative D call TRBD1 (5 bases). Germline V gene data show CDR1 as MDHEN and CDR2 as SYDVKM. This CDR3 has 14 residues. V lost 6 bases and J lost 10, with 16 bases in between. The CDR3 bases are TGTGCCAGCAGGCCGACAGACTTTGGGTCACCCCTCCACTTT. Translating gives CASRPTDFGSPLHF.